Below are 27 T cell receptor beta chains sequenced from a single sample in a study of CD8+ T cells in alopecia areata. Reverse transcribed after extraction, RNA yielded cDNA as the sequencing template. Sequencing used immunoSEQ multiplex PCR; TCRdb keeps in-frame clones, though not all of them. The sample lists some 170,000 clones, about 66% seen once, with about an eighth in the top ten. Sequences were derived from CD8+ T cells sorted from blood, sampled at week 0. The receptors stem from a human donor with alopecia areata.

This clone came up a few times. This chain uses TRBV29-1 with TRBJ2-3, with 11 bases lining up with TRBD2. Germline V lookup: CDR1 SQVTM, CDR2 ANQGSEA. V dropped 6 bases and J dropped 4; count of bases not matched to a gene: 6. The CDR3 contains 14 residues. This CDR3 reads CSVGLAGGSDTQYF. The DNA for the CDR3 is TGCAGCGTGGGGCTAGCGGGGGGCTCAGATACGCAGTATTTT.

A single count supports this clone. V is TRBV7-9 and J is TRBJ1-2, with unresolved D. V lost 5 bases to trimming and J lost 8 bases, with 18 bases between them. Per the germline V gene, CDR1 is SEHNR and CDR2 is FQNEAQ (reference sequence). This CDR3 has 14 amino acids. The CDR3 sequence: CASSLTNAFGGYTF. The CDR3 DNA sequence: TGTGCCAGCAGCCTAACGAACGCATTTGGGGGCTACACCTTC.

V usage is TRBV4-1 and J usage is TRBJ2-1; 12 bases line up with TRBD2. CDR3 size: 15 residues. Germline V CDR1 and CDR2: MGHRA, YSYEKL. V gave up 1 base and J gave up 5 bases; unmatched junction bases: 0. CDR3 DNA sequence: TGCGCCAGCAGCCAAGGACTAGCGGGGGACAATGAGCAGTTCTTC. Translation gives CASSQGLAGDNEQFF.

The chain employs TRBV12-5 and TRBJ2-2, with unresolved D. The CDR3 extends over 15 amino acids. CDR1 and CDR2 (germline): LGHNT, FRNRAP. V lost 7 bases and J lost 0, with 12 bases in between. The CDR3 DNA reads TGTGCTAGTGAATCGGGTGGATCGAACACCGGGGAGCTGTTTTTT. Translated, it gives CASESGGSNTGELFF.

This clone was observed a handful of times. This chain joins TRBV15 and TRBJ1-1, with D possibly TRBD1 on 5 matching bases. CDR3 length equals 11 residues. Germline CDR1 LNHNV, CDR2 YYDKDF (reference sequence). V shed 4 bases and J shed 10 bases, with 10 bases lying between them. The DNA for the CDR3 is TGTGCCACCAGCATAGGGGTGGTAGCTTTCTTT. Protein product: CATSIGVVAFF.

The rearrangement uses TRBV25-1 and TRBJ1-5, with D perhaps TRBD1 (5 bases). The CDR3 has 13 amino acids. Trimming took 5 bases from V and 4 from J, leaving 9 bases between them. Germline loops: CDR1 MGHDK, CDR2 SYGVNS. CDR3 DNA: TGTGCCAGCAGTAAGGGGAGGAATCAGCCCCAGCATTTT. Translated, it gives CASSKGRNQPQHF.

This clone came up a few times. This chain uses TRBV30 with TRBJ2-2; 7 bases match TRBD2. CDR1 GTSNPN and CDR2 SVGIG come from the germline V gene (reference sequence). Unmatched junction bases numbered 2, after V lost 0 bases and J lost 4 bases. This CDR3 spans 14 amino acids. The CDR3 nucleotides read TGTGCCTGGAGTGTGGGGAGGGGCACCGGGGAGCTGTTTTTT. Translated: CAWSVGRGTGELFF.

This chain connects TRBV21-1 to TRBJ1-5. TRBV21-1 corresponds to a pseudogene. This CDR3 contains 12 residues. CDR3 residues: CASSKRPPEGHF. The CDR3 nucleotides read TGTGCCAGCAGCAAGCGTCCCCCAGAGGGACATTTT.

The genes are TRBV7-9 and TRBJ1-4; D ambiguous. This CDR3 is built from 17 residues. Trimming removed 3 bases from V and 7 bases from J, with 21 bases in between. Germline lookup yields CDR1 SEHNR and CDR2 FQNEAQ (reference sequence). In nucleotides, the CDR3 is TGTGCCAGCAGCTTGGGTCGAGATGGACCCGGGTTTGAAAAACTGTTTTTT. It is translated as CASSLGRDGPGFEKLFF.

The rearrangement joins TRBV15 to TRBJ2-7; possibly TRBD1 or TRBD2 for D (5 bases each). Germline-derived CDR1 and CDR2 are LNHNV and YYDKDF (reference sequence). The CDR3 loop spans 15 amino acids. The V end was cut by 0 bases, the J end by 2 bases, with 11 bases between. In nucleotides, the CDR3 is TGTGCCACCAGCAGAGATCTGGGGACGGCCTACGAGCAGTACTTC. Translated: CATSRDLGTAYEQYF.

This clone turned up a few times. The V gene is TRBV23-1, the J gene TRBJ2-1; unclear D gene. TRBV23-1 falls under the ORF class, with uncertain function. The CDR3 is 15 amino acids. V was clipped by 4 bases and J by 0 bases, with 10 bases between them. The CDR3 coding sequence is TGCGCCAGCAGTCTCCCCAGGTTCTCCTACAATGAGCAGTTCTTC. Protein: CASSLPRFSYNEQFF.

The chain has TRBV10-2 and TRBJ2-7; D uncertain. The V gene lost 6 bases and the J gene lost 3 bases, with 6 bases spanning the gap. The CDR3 consists of 11 residues. Germline-derived CDR1 and CDR2 are WSHSY and SAAADI. The CDR3 is CASRDVYEQYF. In DNA, the CDR3 is TGCGCCAGCAGAGATGTCTACGAGCAGTACTTC.

The J gene is TRBJ2-1, the V gene TRBV14; 8 nucleotides align to TRBD1. The CDR3 length is 15 residues. The V and J ends lost 4 bases and 6 bases, in that order; junction bases with no gene match: 8. Per germline, CDR1 SGHDN and CDR2 FVKESK. CDR3 amino acids: CASSLRDRPLNEQFF. Here the CDR3 DNA reads TGTGCCAGCAGCCTCCGGGACAGGCCCCTCAATGAGCAGTTCTTC.

The gene calls are TRBV19 and TRBJ2-7, with 10 bases identical to TRBD1. V trimming: 3 bases; J trimming: 2 bases; junction bases outside the gene matches: 1. The CDR3 contains 14 residues. Germline CDR1 LNHDA, CDR2 SQIVND (reference sequence). CDR3 amino acids: CASSMGTGAYEQYF. The CDR3 nucleotides read TGTGCCAGTAGTATGGGGACAGGGGCCTACGAGCAGTACTTC. Full variable domain (rest looked up from reference TRBV19 and TRBJ2-7): DGGITQSPKYLFRKEGQNVTLSCEQNLNHDAMYWYRQDPGQGLRLIYYSQIVNDFQKGDIAEGYSVSREKKESFPLTVTSAQKNPTAFYLCASSMGTGAYEQYFGPGTRLTVT.

This clone came up once. V gene TRBV13 combines with J gene TRBJ2-7; 7 nucleotides match TRBD1. The CDR3 covers 14 residues. Germline V gives CDR1 PRHDT, CDR2 FYEKMQ (reference sequence). V trimming: 5 bases; J trimming: 3 bases; junction bases outside the gene matches: 7. The CDR3 protein is CASSVSWDSYEQYF. In nucleotides, the CDR3 is TGTGCCAGCAGCGTATCCTGGGACAGCTACGAGCAGTACTTC.

This chain uses TRBV11-2 with TRBJ2-1; TRBD1 matches 7 bases. The CDR3 runs to 13 residues. CDR1 and CDR2 from the germline V gene are SGHAT and FQNNGV. With V trimmed by 5 bases and J by 12 bases, 10 bases remained unmatched. CDR3 bases: TGTGCCAGCAGCCCAGGGGGTTATCTGATGCAGTTCTTC. Protein: CASSPGGYLMQFF.

This chain joins TRBV25-1 and TRBJ2-7; 7 bases are a match to TRBD1. CDR3 size: 13 residues. Germline CDR1 reads MGHDK; CDR2 reads SYGVNS. The J segment lost 2 bases and the V segment lost 3 bases, leaving 1 base of the junction unmatched. In DNA form, the CDR3 reads TGTGCCAGCAGTGAGACAGGGACCTACGAGCAGTACTTC. This sequence encodes CASSETGTYEQYF.

V gene TRBV6-5 combines with J gene TRBJ1-6, with a tentative D call TRBD1 (5 bases). The V end was cut by 0 bases, the J end by 12 bases, with 9 bases between. The CDR3 covers 13 residues. Looked up from germline, CDR1 is MNHEY and CDR2 is SVGAGI. In DNA form, the CDR3 reads TGTGCCAGCAGTTACTCTAGAGGGGAACCCCTCCACTTT. Translated, it gives CASSYSRGEPLHF.

The V and J genes are TRBV5-6 and TRBJ1-1, with 8 bases aligning to TRBD1. The CDR3 covers 14 residues. After removal of 5 bases from V and 4 bases from J, the junction contained 7 bases not matched to a gene. Germline assignment: CDR1 SGHDT and CDR2 YYEEEE. Written as DNA, the CDR3 is TGTGCCAGCAGACACCAGACAGGGGTCACTGAAGCTTTCTTT. Its translation is CASRHQTGVTEAFF. Drawing the rest from reference TRBV5-6 and TRBJ1-1, the complete variable domain is DAGVTQSPTHLIKTRGQQVTLRCSPKSGHDTVSWYQQALGQGPQFIFQYYEEEERQRGNFPDRFSGHQFPNYSSELNVNALLLGDSALYLCASRHQTGVTEAFFGQGTRLTVV.

This clone has only a few counts. The rearrangement links TRBV6-1 to TRBJ1-5, with TRBD1 as a possible D gene (5 bases). V lost 2 bases and J 0 bases, leaving 11 bases between the germline ends. Germline loops: CDR1 MNHNS, CDR2 SASEGT. This CDR3 region has 16 residues. The CDR3 reads CASSEFGGDSNQPQHF. In DNA form, the CDR3 reads TGTGCCAGCAGTGAATTCGGGGGGGATAGCAATCAGCCCCAGCATTTT.

The chain has TRBV6-5 and TRBJ1-2; D is undetermined. The germline V and J ends were trimmed by 6 bases and 1 base, with 9 bases remaining between them. Germline V gene lookup returns CDR1 MNHEY and CDR2 SVGAGI. The CDR3 spans 13 residues. CDR3 in DNA: TGTGCCAGCAGACCCGGAGTTAACTATGGCTACACCTTC. Amino acids: CASRPGVNYGYTF.

On this clone itself: One end of the junction varies from germline; a read error may be responsible. Here the CDR3 DNA reads TGTGCCACCAGTAGAGGACAGGGCTACAATGAGCAGTTCTTC. Protein: CATSRGQGYNEQFF. V is TRBV15 and J is TRBJ2-1; TRBD1 matches at 8 bases. CDR3 length: 14 amino acids. Germline V gene sequence: CDR1 LNHNV, CDR2 YYDKDF (reference sequence). The full variable domain, its missing parts supplied by reference TRBV15 and TRBJ2-1, is DAMVIQNPRYQVTQFGKPVTLSCSQTLNHNVMYWYQQKSSQAPKLLFHYYDKDFNNEADTPDNFQSRRPNTSFCFLDIRSPGLGDTAMYLCATSRGQGYNEQFFGPGTRLTVL.

This clone has a handful of counts. The chain has TRBV28 and TRBJ2-5; 10 bases fit TRBD2. Germline V lookup: CDR1 MDHEN, CDR2 SYDVKM. The CDR3 is made up of 13 amino acids. After removal of 7 bases from V and 4 bases from J, the junction contained 3 bases not matched to a gene. Written as DNA, the CDR3 is TGTGCCAGCAAGCCTAGCGGGGGAGAGACCCAGTACTTC. Amino acid sequence: CASKPSGGETQYF.

The chain carries TRBV13 and TRBJ1-6; D is perhaps TRBD1 (5 bases). V was cut by 2 bases and J by 16 bases, with 9 bases left in between. The CDR3 spans 11 residues. Germline V gives CDR1 PRHDT, CDR2 FYEKMQ (reference sequence). DNA for the CDR3: TGTGCCAGCAGCTTATCGGGGGAACTCCACTTT. Its protein product is CASSLSGELHF. The variable domain in full, with the rest retrieved from reference TRBV13 and TRBJ1-6, is AAGVIQSPRHLIKEKRETATLKCYPIPRHDTVYWYQQGPGQDPQFLISFYEKMQSDKGSIPDRFSAQQFSDYHSELNMSSLELGDSALYFCASSLSGELHFGNGTRLTVT.

J is TRBJ1-3 and V is TRBV29-1, with 7 bases matching TRBD1. This CDR3 contains 15 residues. Germline CDR1 is SQVTM and CDR2 is ANQGSEA. V was clipped by 6 bases and J by 0 bases; unmatched bases: 8. DNA for the CDR3: TGCAGCGTCTCAGGGGGGCGACCCTCTGGAAACACCATATATTTT. Protein sequence: CSVSGGRPSGNTIYF.

J is TRBJ1-5 and V is TRBV4-1; 7 bases are a match to TRBD1. This CDR3 region has 14 residues. Trimming at V came to 4 bases and at J to 16 bases, leaving 16 bases not matched to a gene. In germline, CDR1 is MGHRA, CDR2 YSYEKL. The CDR3 reads CASSLTGPGTVKHF. In DNA form, the CDR3 reads TGCGCCAGCAGCCTGACTGGCCCCGGGACAGTAAAACATTTT.

This clone was found a few times. The gene calls are TRBV29-1 and TRBJ1-1; tentative D call: TRBD1 (5 bases). The CDR3 length is 13 residues. The germline V gene encodes CDR1 SQVTM and CDR2 ANQGSEA. Trimming removed 3 bases from V and 11 bases from J, with 19 bases in between. The CDR3 sequence is CSVESDSERWAFF. The CDR3 DNA reads TGCAGCGTTGAGTCCGACAGCGAAAGGTGGGCTTTCTTT.